These 25 T cell receptor beta chains share one sample of origin, sequenced in a study of cytomegalovirus exposure and HLA in healthy donors. Vbeta (60) and Jbeta (13) primers were used in the PCR. Only in-frame clones appear in the TCRdb table, and some are missing; sequencing was by immunoSEQ multiplex PCR. The repertoire holds more than 150,000 clones, around three quarters seen once, with roughly 2.5% in the top ten. The sequenced sample was PBMCs. The receptors were sampled from a woman aged 25 to 39 in good health and CMV-seropositive.

This clone was counted a single time. V is TRBV4-3 and J is TRBJ2-7; the D gene is possibly TRBD1 (6 bases). CDR1 is LGHNA, CDR2 YSLEER, per germline. The CDR3 extends over 15 amino acids. Trimming pared 0 bases from V and 0 bases from J, leaving 9 bases between. CDR3 region: CASSQDLRGSYEQYF. The DNA for the CDR3 is TGCGCCAGCAGCCAAGATCTCAGGGGCTCCTACGAGCAGTACTTC.

This clone was seen only a few times. This chain links TRBV4-3 with TRBJ1-4; D gene uncertain. Germline CDR1 reads LGHNA; CDR2 reads YSLEER. This CDR3 is 14 amino acids long. The V and J ends lost 3 bases and 7 bases respectively, with 12 bases between them. CDR3 DNA: TGCGCCAGCAGCCAGTCTTCCCGGGTTGAAAAACTGTTTTTT. Protein sequence: CASSQSSRVEKLFF.

V and J are TRBV27 and TRBJ1-4; 8 positions agree with TRBD1. CDR1 MNHEY and CDR2 SMNVEV come from the germline V gene (reference sequence). This CDR3 is built from 15 residues. V lost 5 bases and J lost 2; bases outside the gene matches: 4. The CDR3 region is CASSPRTGTNEKLFF. CDR3 DNA sequence: TGTGCCAGCAGTCCCCGGACAGGGACTAATGAAAAACTGTTTTTT. Filled out from reference TRBV27 and TRBJ1-4, the complete variable domain reads EAQVTQNPRYLITVTGKKLTVTCSQNMNHEYMSWYRQDPGLGLRQIYYSMNVEVTDKGDVPEGYKVSRKEKRNFPLILESPSPNQTSLYFCASSPRTGTNEKLFFGSGTQLSVL.

This chain connects TRBV7-2 to TRBJ1-5, with TRBD1 matching 7 bases. The germline gives CDR1 SGHTA, CDR2 FQGNSA. The length of the CDR3 is 15 residues. After removal of 5 bases from V and 6 bases from J, the junction contained 10 bases not matched to a gene. The CDR3 DNA sequence: TGTGCCAGCAGCCCCTTGACAGGGAGGTCTCAGCCCCAGCATTTT. It encodes CASSPLTGRSQPQHF.

The chain links TRBV19 to TRBJ1-3; TRBD1 matches 9 bases. This CDR3 has 19 residues. V was pared by 3 bases and J by 0 bases, with 12 bases of the junction left unmatched. The germline V gene has CDR1 LNHDA and CDR2 SQIVND (reference sequence). DNA of the CDR3: TGTGCCAGTAGTATCCGATGGACAGGGGATATCCTCTCTGGAAACACCATATATTTT. Its translation is CASSIRWTGDILSGNTIYF.

The rearrangement uses TRBV7-8 and TRBJ1-5, with TRBD1 identical over 7 bases. The CDR3 totals 16 residues. CDR1 is SGHVS and CDR2 is FQNEAQ in the germline V gene. The junction had 8 bases not matched to a gene; V was cut back by 1 base and J by 5 bases. The CDR3 protein is CASSLGATGTDQPQHF. The CDR3 DNA reads as TGTGCCAGCAGCTTAGGGGCAACAGGGACAGATCAGCCCCAGCATTTT.

The chain has TRBV7-3 and TRBJ2-3, with 7 nucleotides matching TRBD2. This CDR3 has 14 residues. V lost 5 bases and J lost 4; bases outside the gene matches: 6. Germline V gene data show CDR1 as SGHTA and CDR2 as FQGTGA. CDR3 sequence (DNA): TGTGCCAGCAGCCAGAGAGCGGGGCCAGATACGCAGTATTTT. Encoded protein: CASSQRAGPDTQYF.

The J gene is TRBJ1-6, the V gene TRBV7-2, with a tentative D call TRBD1 (5 bases). The CDR3 has 15 amino acids. V was shortened by 4 bases and J by 6 bases, with 13 bases between the two germline ends. Germline loops: CDR1 SGHTA, CDR2 FQGNSA. The CDR3 is CASSSGSRGNSPLHF. The CDR3 nucleotides read TGTGCCAGCAGCTCTGGGTCTAGGGGTAATTCACCCCTCCACTTT.

This clone was counted a few times. V is TRBV2 and J is TRBJ1-1; the D gene is possibly TRBD1 (6 bases). V lost 8 bases and J 3 bases, leaving 13 bases between the germline ends. Looked up from germline, CDR1 is SNHLY and CDR2 is FYNNEI. CDR3 size: 13 residues. CDR3 sequence: CASENRADTEAFF. For the CDR3, the DNA is TGTGCCAGCGAGAACAGGGCGGACACTGAAGCTTTCTTT.

The chain recombines TRBV7-2 with TRBJ2-7; D is perhaps TRBD1 (5 bases). Trimming pared 6 bases from V and 7 bases from J, leaving 10 bases between. Germline V gives CDR1 SGHTA, CDR2 FQGNSA. This CDR3 is 11 amino acids long. This CDR3 reads CASSIRGEQYF. In nucleotides, the CDR3 is TGTGCCAGCAGTATTAGGGGTGAGCAGTACTTC.

The chain recombines TRBV7-9 with TRBJ1-4; 8 bases map to TRBD1. Germline V gene lookup returns CDR1 SEHNR and CDR2 FQNEAQ (reference sequence). J gave up 6 bases and V 0 bases, and 3 bases lay outside the gene matches. CDR3 length equals 15 residues. CDR3 residues: CASSLAPQGDEKLFF. CDR3 DNA: TGTGCCAGCAGCTTAGCACCACAGGGGGATGAAAAACTGTTTTTT.

The J gene is TRBJ1-2, the V gene TRBV11-2; tentative D call: TRBD1 (6 bases). Trimming pared 5 bases from V and 1 base from J, leaving 11 bases between. The CDR3 length is 14 residues. Germline-derived CDR1 and CDR2 are SGHAT and FQNNGV. The CDR3 DNA is TGTGCCAGCAGCACACGGGACATTAACTATGGCTACACCTTC. As protein: CASSTRDINYGYTF.

The V call is TRBV18, the J call TRBJ1-5, with D possibly matching TRBD1 (6 bases). Trimming took off 3 bases at V and 0 bases at J, with 15 bases between the two ends. The CDR3 loop spans 17 amino acids. Germline lookup yields CDR1 KGHSH and CDR2 LQKENI. The CDR3 sequence: CASSPRPPGDSNQPQHF. CDR3 nucleotide sequence: TGTGCCAGCTCACCCCGACCCCCAGGGGATAGCAATCAGCCCCAGCATTTT. Based on the CDR3 plus reference TRBV18 and TRBJ1-5, the full variable domain is NAGVMQNPRHLVRRRGQEARLRCSPMKGHSHVYWYRQLPEEGLKFMVYLQKENIIDESGMPKERFSAEFPKEGPSILRIQQVVRGDSAAYFCASSPRPPGDSNQPQHFGDGTRLSIL.

The chain employs TRBV7-2 and TRBJ2-2; the D gene is possibly TRBD1 (6 bases). CDR1 and CDR2 from the germline V gene are SGHTA and FQGNSA. The CDR3 consists of 11 residues. The V and J ends lost 5 bases and 13 bases respectively, with 11 bases between them. CDR3 DNA sequence: TGTGCCAGCAGCAGCAGGGGTGGGCTGTTTTTT. It yields the protein CASSSRGGLFF.

The chain links TRBV2 to TRBJ1-6, with TRBD1 as a possible D gene (6 bases). Germline CDR1 and CDR2: SNHLY and FYNNEI. V lost 0 bases to trimming and J lost 10 bases, with 16 bases between them. The CDR3 covers 16 residues. The CDR3 protein is CASSEAQGGSGSPLHF. The CDR3 region has the DNA TGTGCCAGCAGTGAAGCGCAAGGGGGTTCCGGGTCACCCCTCCACTTT.

V and J are TRBV6-6 and TRBJ1-2; D is undetermined. This CDR3 is 15 amino acids long. Trimming stripped 6 bases from V and 2 bases from J, with 16 bases between. The germline CDR1 and CDR2 sequences are MNHNY and SVGAGI (reference sequence). CDR3 sequence: CASRLPHSLNYGYTF. For the CDR3, the DNA is TGTGCCAGCAGACTTCCCCATTCCCTGAACTATGGCTACACCTTC.

This rearrangement joins TRBV7-2 to TRBJ1-5; D might be TRBD1 (6 bases). The germline V and J ends were trimmed by 1 base and 7 bases, with 14 bases remaining between them. Per germline, CDR1 SGHTA and CDR2 FQGNSA. The CDR3 totals 15 residues. CDR3 sequence reads: CASSLDAGAGQPQHF. In DNA form, the CDR3 reads TGTGCCAGCAGCTTAGATGCAGGGGCAGGACAGCCCCAGCATTTT.

This chain joins TRBV5-5 and TRBJ2-3, with TRBD2 identical over 8 bases. The CDR3 has 14 residues. The V gene's germline CDR1 is SGHKS and CDR2 YYEKEE (reference sequence). V shed 1 base and J 6 bases; nucleotides not matched to a gene: 4. The CDR3 sequence: CASSLRGGGDTQYF. DNA for the CDR3: TGTGCCAGCAGCTTGCGGGGGGGAGGGGATACGCAGTATTTT.

This sequence joins TRBV7-9 and TRBJ1-3; maybe TRBD1 (6 bases). Germline V gives CDR1 SEHNR, CDR2 FQNEAQ (reference sequence). V lost 4 bases and J 0 bases, leaving 13 bases between the germline ends. The CDR3 loop spans 16 amino acids. In nucleotides, the CDR3 is TGTGCCAGCAGCTACCAAGGGGGTCACTCTGGAAACACCATATATTTT. Residues: CASSYQGGHSGNTIYF.

This clone was observed a handful of times. The chain combines TRBV19 with TRBJ1-5; 9 positions match TRBD1. The CDR3 has 18 residues. Germline assignment: CDR1 LNHDA and CDR2 SQIVND (reference sequence). Trimming removed 6 bases from V and 0 bases from J; junction bases left unmatched: 12. The CDR3 DNA sequence: TGTGCCAGTAGCCTCGGGGACAGGGCCCTTTATAGCAATCAGCCCCAGCATTTT. Translation gives CASSLGDRALYSNQPQHF.

A single count supports this clone. The chain recombines TRBV4-2 with TRBJ1-2; tentative D call: TRBD1 (5 bases). Germline lookup yields CDR1 LGHNA and CDR2 YNFKEQ. The V end was cut by 0 bases, the J end by 8 bases, with 13 bases between. This CDR3 is built from 14 residues. For the CDR3, the DNA is TGTGCCAGCAGCCAAGATCGGGGGGATCGGGGCTACACCTTC. The encoded protein is CASSQDRGDRGYTF.

This rearrangement joins TRBV30 to TRBJ1-2; the D gene is possibly TRBD1 (5 bases). Trimming left V 1 base short and J 6 bases short, with 12 bases between. The CDR3 is made up of 13 amino acids. CDR1 and CDR2 from the germline V gene are GTSNPN and SVGIG (reference sequence). The CDR3 loop reads CAWSEGREHGYTF. The CDR3 nucleotides read TGTGCCTGGAGTGAAGGCAGGGAACATGGCTACACCTTC.

The chain is built from TRBV6-1 and TRBJ1-3, with D hard to call. Per the germline V gene, CDR1 is MNHNS and CDR2 is SASEGT. The CDR3 has 12 amino acids. V was trimmed by 7 bases and J by 10 bases, leaving 14 bases between them. The CDR3 DNA sequence: TGTGCCAGCACAGGCCAGCCGCCGACCATATATTTT. It translates to CASTGQPPTIYF.

CDR3 DNA sequence: TGTGCCAGCAGCTTAGAAGGGTTAGCGGGGGGCTCCTACGAGCAGTACTTC. Translating gives CASSLEGLAGGSYEQYF. The J gene is TRBJ2-7, the V gene TRBV7-2; 10 positions match TRBD2. Looked up from germline, CDR1 is SGHTA and CDR2 is FQGNSA. The CDR3 extends over 17 amino acids. Germline trimming cut 1 base from V and 0 bases from J; bases unmatched to any gene: 6.

The CDR3 DNA reads TGTGCCAGCAGCTTGGAGCCGGGTTCCTACGAGCAGTACTTC. It specifies CASSLEPGSYEQYF. The V call is TRBV5-4, the J call TRBJ2-7; D not resolved. Germline lookup yields CDR1 SGHNT and CDR2 YYREEE (reference sequence). This CDR3 has 14 residues. Trimming cost V 0 bases and J 1 base, with 8 bases left between them.